This TCR beta chain was identified in a study of early T cells in non-severe SARS-CoV-2 infection. Across the study: Unsorted whole-blood RNA was sequenced in bulk, leaving chains unpaired. Findings and caveats of the study: Anti-spike CD8 specificities were favored by VDJdb matching, whose results missed private and CD4 specificities.

Remarks on this clonotype: What it binds is not known.

As part of library construction, unique molecular identifiers were attached to individual cDNA molecules. MiXCR, applied by TCRdb to the 5' RACE reads, yields one record per CDR3 protein. Among around 58,000 distinct CDR3 sequences listed, under 15% were seen once. The sequence came from an adult who was a healthcare worker with PCR-confirmed SARS-CoV-2 infection or an uninfected control (not recorded which). The sample was whole blood, taken at baseline.

CDR3 sequence: CASSSAPDWEEQYF. As DNA, the CDR3 is TGTGCCAGCAGTTCGGCCCCAGATTGGGAGGAGCAGTACTTC. This chain links TRBV27 with TRBJ2-7; D perhaps matches TRBD2 (5 bases). The CDR3 loop spans 14 amino acids. Germline V gene data show CDR1 as MNHEY and CDR2 as SMNVEV (reference sequence). V was clipped by 4 bases and J by 7 bases, with 17 bases between them.